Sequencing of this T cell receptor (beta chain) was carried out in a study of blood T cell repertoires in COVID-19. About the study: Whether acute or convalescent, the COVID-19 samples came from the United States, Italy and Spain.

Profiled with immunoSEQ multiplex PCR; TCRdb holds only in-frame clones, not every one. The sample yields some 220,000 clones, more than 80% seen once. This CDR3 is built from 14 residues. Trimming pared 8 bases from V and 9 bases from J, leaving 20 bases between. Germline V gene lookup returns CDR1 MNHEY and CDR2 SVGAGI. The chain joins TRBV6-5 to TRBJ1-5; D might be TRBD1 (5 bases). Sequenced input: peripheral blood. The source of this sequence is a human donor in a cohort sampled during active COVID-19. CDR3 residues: CASGLRGPNGPQHF. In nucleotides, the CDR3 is TGTGCCAGCGGCTTAAGGGGCCCCAATGGGCCCCAGCATTTT.